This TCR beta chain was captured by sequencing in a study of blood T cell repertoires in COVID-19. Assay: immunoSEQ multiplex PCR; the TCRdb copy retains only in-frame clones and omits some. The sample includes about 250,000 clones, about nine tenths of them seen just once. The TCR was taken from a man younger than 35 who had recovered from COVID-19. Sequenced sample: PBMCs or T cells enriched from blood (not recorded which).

The CDR3 nucleotides are TGTGCCAGCTCACCCATCCAAGGGGACACTGAAGCTTTCTTT. Encoded protein: CASSPIQGDTEAFF. The rearrangement uses TRBV18 and TRBJ1-1, with D possibly matching TRBD1 (5 bases). Per the germline V gene, CDR1 is KGHSH and CDR2 is LQKENI. With 3 bases removed from V and 3 bases from J, the gap between germline ends came to 11 bases. The CDR3 loop spans 14 amino acids.